This record looks at one TCR beta chain sequence and its context. This entry belongs to a study of blood T cell repertoires in COVID-19. Assay: immunoSEQ multiplex PCR; the TCRdb copy retains only in-frame clones and omits some. Of 380,000 or so clones listed, about 89% are singletons. Germline V gene lookup returns CDR1 MNHEY and CDR2 SVGAGI. Unmatched junction bases numbered 5, after V lost 6 bases and J lost 4 bases. The CDR3 has 13 amino acids. This clonotype was sampled from a man aged 40-55 years with acute or convalescent COVID-19. This rearrangement joins TRBV6-5 to TRBJ1-2; 7 nucleotides align to TRBD1. The sample comprised peripheral blood. CDR3 sequence: CASSPTGSYGYTF. CDR3 in DNA: TGTGCCAGCAGCCCGACAGGGTCCTATGGCTACACCTTC.